A selection of T cell receptor beta chains follows, all from one sample in a study of T-cell reconstitution after alpha-beta-depleted transplantation in children. One entry per CDR3 protein results from TCRdb running MiXCR on the PCR reads. The data contain almost 400,000 distinct CDR3 sequences, around 20% of them seen just once; the ten biggest clones take up approximately 3.8%. The sample was PBMCs from the stem cell graft donor, taken from the stem cell graft. These TCRs come from a human donor who donated a stem cell graft to a child with acute myeloid leukemia. Both conserved end residues are part of each CDR3. D genes are given only for firm matches. Where a row states a size, it is once, few, many or the class of an expanded clone; other rows omit it.

TRBV12-3/TRBV12-4	TRBJ2-2	NA	NA	TGTGCCAGCACCAAACCCCCCGGTGGGGAGCTGTTTTTT	CASTKPPGGELFF
TRBV10-3	TRBJ2-3	NA	few	TGTGCCATCAGTGAGTCGACCCAAAGCGGACGCACAGATACGCAGTATTTT	CAISESTQSGRTDTQYF
TRBV3-1	TRBJ2-7	NA	few	TGTGCCAGCAGCCAAGAGTGGAGTAGCGAGAGGAGCTCCTACGAGCAGTACTTC	CASSQEWSSERSSYEQYF
TRBV10-3	TRBJ2-4	TRBD2	few	TGTGCCATCAGTGAGTCTACAAGAGCGGGAGGGGAAAACATTCAGTACTTC	CAISESTRAGGENIQYF
TRBV6-1	TRBJ2-7	TRBD2	few	TGTGCCAGCAGAAGGACTAGCGGGAGTATCTACGAGCAGTACTTC	CASRRTSGSIYEQYF
TRBV4-3	TRBJ2-7	NA	few	TGCGCCAGCAGCCAAGGCCGAGGCGGCGAGCAGTACTTC	CASSQGRGGEQYF
TRBV28	TRBJ2-1	NA	NA	TGTGCCAGCAGTTTTCGGGAAGATATCGGGCAGTTCTTC	CASSFREDIGQFF
TRBV4-1	TRBJ2-7	NA	NA	TGCGCCAGCAGCCAAGAAGCCAGCCAGGGATACGAGCAGTACTTC	CASSQEASQGYEQYF
TRBV7-9	TRBJ2-7	NA	many	TGTGCCAGCAGCTTACACTACGAGCAGTACTTC	CASSLHYEQYF
TRBV6-1	TRBJ2-1	NA	many	TGTGCCAGCAGTCCCCGGGGTGGCAACGATGAGCAGTTCTTC	CASSPRGGNDEQFF
TRBV29-1	TRBJ2-7	TRBD1	many	TGCAGCGTCAGAACCGGGACAGGGGCCTACGAGCAGTACTTC	CSVRTGTGAYEQYF
TRBV4-1	TRBJ2-1	TRBD2	many	TGCGCCAGCAGCCAAGATGAGGGAGGGAGCGCCTCCTCCTACAATGAGCAGTTCTTC	CASSQDEGGSASSYNEQFF
TRBV28	TRBJ2-3	TRBD2	NA	TGTGCCAGCAGTTTAGATCGGACTAGCGGGCTGCGCACAGATACGCAGTATTTT	CASSLDRTSGLRTDTQYF
TRBV5-5	TRBJ2-3	TRBD1	few	TGTGCCAGCAGATCGGGGACAGATCGAGATACGCAGTATTTT	CASRSGTDRDTQYF
TRBV28	TRBJ1-4	NA	NA	TGTGCCAGCAGTGGGGCAGGGAATGAAAAACTGTTTTTT	CASSGAGNEKLFF
TRBV12-5	TRBJ2-7	NA	few	TGTGCTAGTGGTTTGAGCGCTAGCTGGAGCTCCTACGAGCAGTACTTC	CASGLSASWSSYEQYF
TRBV20-1	TRBJ2-1	NA	many	TGCAGTGCTAGAGAATCAGGGAGGAGGTCCTACAATGAGCAGTTCTTC	CSARESGRRSYNEQFF
TRBV5-1	TRBJ1-1	NA	NA	TGCGCCAGCAGCTTAAGTCAGGGGTTGGACACTGAAGCTTTCTTT	CASSLSQGLDTEAFF
TRBV15	TRBJ2-2	NA	many	TGTGCCACCAGCATGAGAGTTTCGAACACCGGGGAGCTGTTTTTT	CATSMRVSNTGELFF
TRBV7-2	TRBJ2-1	TRBD2	few	TGTGCCAGCAGCTTAAGCGGCGGATCTGTGACTAGCGGAGCTTACAATGAGCAGTTCTTC	CASSLSGGSVTSGAYNEQFF
TRBV4-1	TRBJ2-2	TRBD2	NA	TGCGCCAGCAGCCAAGAAGCCTTTAGCGGGAGCTCCGGGGAGCTGTTTTTT	CASSQEAFSGSSGELFF
TRBV29-1	TRBJ2-1	NA	many	TGCAGCGTTGGTAGCGGACCCAATCAGCAGTTCTTC	CSVGSGPNQQFF
TRBV3-1	TRBJ2-7	TRBD1	NA	TGTGCCAGCAGCCGGACAGGGCCCTACGAGCAGTACTTC	CASSRTGPYEQYF
TRBV12-3/TRBV12-4	TRBJ2-1	TRBD1	few	TGTGCCAGCAGCCCCCGGGACAGGACCGCTCGCAATGAGCAGTTCTTC	CASSPRDRTARNEQFF